The sequence of this T cell receptor beta chain was determined in a study of Ad26.COV2.S vaccination and SARS-CoV-2 variants. Study at large: Into the muscle, Ad26.COV2.S was dosed once or twice, 56 days apart. General study points: It was vaccine recipients, not placebo recipients, who had the higher spike-specific TCR breadth.

Regarding this clone: Its antigen is as yet unknown.

V was clipped by 2 bases and J by 4 bases, with 15 bases between them. This CDR3 comprises 16 residues. Germline V gives CDR1 SGHVS, CDR2 FNYEAQ. As for treatment: roughly 20 received Ad26.COV2.S at low or high dose, single or two shots; about 5 received placebo; per-sample allocation not given. Sampling occurred on day 63 after the first vaccine or placebo injection. TCRdb's table, derived via immunoSEQ multiplex PCR, lists solely in-frame clones and lacks some. The sample carries roughly 300,000 clones, more than 85% recorded once. The specimen was peripheral blood, collected in a trial of Ad26.COV2.S vaccine versus placebo. The clonotype was recovered from a person between 18 and 59 years old who received the Ad26.COV2.S COVID-19 vaccine or a placebo. The chain recombines TRBV7-6 with TRBJ2-1; a possible D gene is TRBD2 (6 bases). CDR3 protein: CASSLIGSGDYNEQFF. In DNA, the CDR3 is TGTGCCAGCAGCTTAATCGGTAGCGGTGATTACAATGAGCAGTTCTTC.